The TCR beta chain described here comes from a study of shared clonotypes between healthy human individuals (dated by TCRdb to the early 2020s). Looking at the study overall: Two women and a few men aged 18 to 49 years were included in the cohort. For each donor, three plates each were used for CD4 naive and CD4 memory, two plates were used for CD8 naive, and one plate was used for CD8 memory. To estimate repertoire size and how much clonotype sharing occurs between individuals, the study deeply sequenced the blood TCR repertoires of roughly 5 healthy adults. To increase sequencing depth and limit assay-specific biases, different laboratories used diverse techniques to prepare libraries and sequence TCR repertoires. Between about 0.85 and 9.5 billion PBMCs per donor were obtained by leukapheresis.

Using the deep immunoSEQ assay, TCR CDR3 regions were amplified from genomic DNA by multiplex PCR. Genomic DNA extracted from each cell subset was distributed evenly over all wells of several immunoSEQ 96-well plates, and each plate served as one replicate. For sorted subsets, each replicate PCR was loaded with approximately 200 ng genomic DNA, equivalent to about 30,000 T cell genomes. The purified libraries were quantified using a Qubit 3.0 fluorometer, sized with a Bioanalyzer 2100, and then quantified again using the KAPA Library Quantification kit. A separate single-read 150-cycle Illumina NextSeq 550 flow cell was used to sequence each immunoSEQ 96-well plate. From the authors' description of their analysis: Because only junctional sequences without quality scores were contained in the immunoSEQ output, filtering matching that applied to full-length reads could not be performed. To assign V/J genes and CDR3, sequences were annotated using PyIR, a Python wrapper for IgBLAST v1.9, with IMGT germline references. Any read was removed if the V/J assignment was weak (E-value above 1e-6), the CDR3 was missing, or the read contained stop codons, out-of-frame junctions, or ambiguous translated residues. A V3J clonotype was defined by an identical inferred V gene, J gene, and CDR3 amino acid sequence. Percentage overlap between repertoires was computed as shared unique clonotypes divided by the size of the smaller repertoire. RTK rarefaction, the Chao1 estimator, and Recon v2.1 estimates of unobserved clonotypes were used to assess repertoire richness. OLGA was used to compute generation probabilities for all TCRbeta clonotypes that the gDNA method yielded from a handful of donors. TCRdb stores this immuneACCESS table with in-frame sequences only. Part of the clones is absent; in the studies checked, under half of the shortfall reflects unresolved V genes, and no reason is known for the rest. The DNA was the basis for D and trimming; V, J and clone size are from that table. For this sample there are 2 million to 2.5 million clones; less than 95% appear just once. Of the sample, around 0.38% is held by the ten largest clones.

Including cysteine and phenylalanine, the CDR3 has 17 amino acids. Here the CDR3 DNA is all that survives: 51 bases in frame from base 1. V and J are truncated by 2 bases and 2 bases respectively, leaving an intervening sequence of 13 bases. The germline V gene gives CDR1 as KGHSH and CDR2 as LQKENI. What the work shows at the level of the full study, not this receptor alone: Rarefaction of sorted-subset datasets indicated incomplete sequencing despite the large sequencing depth. Larger estimated clonotype richness was generally found for naive subsets than for memory subsets. Only blood was sampled, and tissue TCR repertoires likely differ from those in blood. Pairwise subsampling indicated that sequencing depth was expected to affect the degree of clonotype sharing among donors. Higher generation probabilities were observed for clonotypes shared by all four sorted-subset donors than for non-shared clonotypes. When four donors were compared, the shared fraction of clonotypes was 5% to 6.5% for naive CD4, about 4% for naive CD8, about 2.4% for memory CD4, and under 0.5% for memory CD8. The genetic and exposure-history diversity represented was limited by the small number of donors.

Healthy HIV-negative adults with no recently reported acute infections or vaccinations were included as donors. Every donor was a Caucasian adult residing in Nashville, Tennessee, USA. CD4+ T cells were enriched by magnetic negative selection, after which naive cells were positively selected on CD45RA and the negative fraction was taken as the memory subset. After blood collection by leukapheresis, PBMCs were isolated using Ficoll-Histopaque density gradient centrifugation and then cryopreserved in the vapor phase of liquid nitrogen. Analytical flow cytometry was used to check the purity and quantity of each magnetically sorted T cell population. Each sorted fraction had its genomic DNA isolated and then quantified by UV absorbance on a Nanodrop 2000c. This clone was counted a single time. There is no known antigen for this receptor. No base quality information exists; no much larger clone differs at one position.

The sequencing input was naive CD4+ T cells from PBMCs. This sample's cell subset or site label indicates: CD45RA+ positively selected. The rearrangement joined TRBV18 to TRBJ2-6; the D gene is not confidently resolved. This clonotype originated in a man younger than 30 in good health. Some clones in this sample may be carry-over from other donors' samples. The CDR3 protein is CASSPRSSTAGANVLTF. The DNA reads TGTGCCAGCTCACCAAGGTCGAGTACGGCTGGGGCCAACGTCCTGACTTTC.